The 27 T cell receptor beta chains in this list originate from one sample, sequenced in a study of CD8+CD57+ T cells in acquired aplastic anemia. Genomic DNA templated the TCR beta VDJ and CDR3 profiling. TCRdb itself ran the reads through MiXCR, one entry per CDR3 protein. This table holds about 180,000 distinct CDR3 sequences, around 50% found once. Flow cytometry had shown expanded CD8+CD57+ cells in the patients chosen for sequencing. The source material was sorted CD4+, CD8+, or CD8+CD57+ T cells (not recorded which) from PBMCs. Receptors originate from a human donor with aplastic anemia.

This chain links TRBV10-2 with TRBJ1-1; TRBD1 is a possible D gene (6 bases). The CDR3 sequence is 12 residues long. Trimming pared 3 bases from V and 4 bases from J, leaving 6 bases between. Germline-derived CDR1 and CDR2 are WSHSY and SAAADI. The DNA for the CDR3 is TGCGCCAGCAGTGACAGGGGCACTGAAGCTTTCTTT. Amino acid sequence: CASSDRGTEAFF.

Ten or more counts support this clonotype. The J gene is TRBJ1-1, the V gene TRBV7-2, with D unclear. This CDR3 contains 11 residues. The germline CDR1 and CDR2 sequences are SGHTA and FQGNSA. Trimming pared 2 bases from V and 8 bases from J, leaving 6 bases between. CDR3 nucleotides: TGTGCCAGCAGCTTAATCAGAGAAGCTTTCTTT. Amino acid sequence: CASSLIREAFF.

CDR3 DNA: TGTGCCAGCAGCTTAGCCGAGACAGCTAACTATGGCTACACCTTC. It specifies CASSLAETANYGYTF. This sequence joins TRBV11-1 and TRBJ1-2, with D perhaps TRBD1 (5 bases). Germline CDR1 reads SGHAT; CDR2 reads FQDESV (reference sequence). This CDR3 has 15 residues. With 0 bases removed from V and 0 bases from J, the gap between germline ends came to 8 bases.

The chain is built from TRBV14 and TRBJ2-2; D unresolved. Trimming took 4 bases from V and 6 from J, leaving 9 bases between them. The CDR3 sequence is 13 residues long. Germline values: CDR1 SGHDN, CDR2 FVKESK. As DNA, the CDR3 is TGTGCCAGCAGCCTAGATATCCCCGGGGAGCTGTTTTTT. Translation gives CASSLDIPGELFF.

This clonotype has ten or more counts. The V gene is TRBV7-3, the J gene TRBJ1-1; the D is unclear. CDR3 length: 16 residues. V lost 5 bases and J lost 0, with 16 bases in between. Germline V gene data show CDR1 as SGHTA and CDR2 as FQGTGA. The CDR3 DNA sequence: TGTGCCAGCAGCCATCGTCGCGGGAACCTGAACACTGAAGCTTTCTTT. Its protein is CASSHRRGNLNTEAFF.

This clonotype has a handful of counts. The chain couples TRBV12-3 or TRBV12-4 to TRBJ1-1; no clear D. The CDR3 totals 14 residues. V was trimmed by 3 bases and J by 1 base, leaving 9 bases between them. The CDR3 DNA reads TGTGCCAGCAGTTTCGGGCGGGGGAACACTGAAGCTTTCTTT. This encodes CASSFGRGNTEAFF.

This clonotype showed up many times. V and J are TRBV5-1 and TRBJ1-1; possibly TRBD1 for D (5 bases). CDR3 length equals 17 residues. Germline V gene lookup returns CDR1 SGHRS and CDR2 YFSETQ. Trimming removed 0 bases at V and 0 bases at J, with 15 bases between. The chain's CDR3 is CASSLAPGALMNTEAFF. The DNA of the CDR3 is TGCGCCAGCAGCTTGGCACCTGGGGCCCTGATGAACACTGAAGCTTTCTTT.

This clonotype showed up just a few times. The gene calls are TRBV19 and TRBJ1-5; D is unclear. This CDR3 spans 13 amino acids. The V gene lost 6 bases and the J gene lost 4 bases, with 10 bases spanning the gap. Germline V gene sequence: CDR1 LNHDA, CDR2 SQIVND (reference sequence). CDR3 coding DNA: TGTGCCAGTAGGTCCTCGCAAAATCAGCCCCAGCATTTT. Its protein product is CASRSSQNQPQHF.

The V call is TRBV10-1, the J call TRBJ2-3; the D gene is possibly TRBD1 (5 bases). This CDR3 region has 14 residues. V was pared by 2 bases and J by 2 bases, with 8 bases between. CDR1 is WNHNN and CDR2 is SYGVQD in the germline V gene (reference sequence). This chain's CDR3 is CASSEGATTDTQYF. The CDR3 DNA reads as TGCGCCAGCAGTGAGGGGGCTACCACAGATACGCAGTATTTT.

The V gene is TRBV7-8, the J gene TRBJ1-2; D perhaps matches TRBD1 (6 bases). Germline V gene data show CDR1 as SGHVS and CDR2 as FQNEAQ. The CDR3 loop spans 14 amino acids. The V end was cut by 5 bases, the J end by 8 bases, with 18 bases between. For the CDR3, the DNA is TGTGCCAGCAGCCCCGGCGGGGGCATACAAGGCTACACCTTC. This encodes CASSPGGGIQGYTF. The whole variable domain, filled in from reference TRBV7-8 and TRBJ1-2, reads GAGVSQSPRYKVAKRGQDVALRCDPISGHVSLFWYQQALGQGPEFLTYFQNEAQLDKSGLPSDRFFAERPEGSVSTLKIQRTQQEDSAVYLCASSPGGGIQGYTFGSGTRLTVV.

This chain connects TRBV5-1 to TRBJ2-3; D is perhaps TRBD2 (7 bases). Germline V gives CDR1 SGHRS, CDR2 YFSETQ. Trimming shortened V by 7 bases and J by 4 bases, and 19 bases separated the two germline ends. The CDR3 runs to 15 residues. CDR3 amino acids: CASGLGGGRADTQYF. The CDR3 region has the DNA TGCGCCAGCGGCCTTGGCGGGGGCCGCGCAGATACGCAGTATTTT.

Many counts were recorded for this clonotype. V usage is TRBV5-6 and J usage is TRBJ1-5, with D possibly TRBD1 on 5 matching bases. V dropped 1 base and J dropped 2 bases, with 13 bases sitting between them. Per the germline V gene, CDR1 is SGHDT and CDR2 is YYEEEE. CDR3 size: 16 residues. The CDR3 coding sequence is TGTGCCAGCAGCTTGAGTCCGGGACGAGGCAATCAGCCCCAGCATTTT. Its protein is CASSLSPGRGNQPQHF.

In its sample, this clonotype was seen many times. The rearrangement links TRBV27 to TRBJ2-7; D perhaps matches TRBD2 (8 bases). The CDR3 contains 15 residues. The germline gives CDR1 MNHEY, CDR2 SMNVEV (reference sequence). Trimming took 6 bases from V and 4 from J, leaving 19 bases between them. The CDR3 here is CASSPNRGGRYEQYF. The CDR3 DNA is TGTGCCAGCAGCCCGAACAGGGGCGGGAGGTACGAGCAGTACTTC.

The J gene is TRBJ2-5, the V gene TRBV7-9; D is ambiguous. Per the germline V gene, CDR1 is SEHNR and CDR2 is FQNEAQ (reference sequence). The CDR3 covers 13 residues. V gave up 6 bases and J gave up 0 bases, with 8 bases separating them. CDR3 in amino acids: CASRGPYQETQYF. CDR3 coding DNA: TGTGCCAGCAGGGGCCCTTACCAAGAGACCCAGTACTTC.

On this clonotype: A much larger clonotype is one base distant, so this may be a read error. The chain carries TRBV12-3 or TRBV12-4 and TRBJ2-7, with D perhaps given as TRBD1 or TRBD2 (5 bases each). The V gene lost 3 bases and the J gene lost 5 bases, with 20 bases spanning the gap. The CDR3 runs 16 residues. CDR3 sequence (DNA): TGTGCCAGCAGTTTGCGGCGGGCAGGGCGAGGGGACGAGCAGTACTTC. Translating it yields CASSLRRAGRGDEQYF.

This clonotype has just a few counts. The V and J genes are TRBV10-3 and TRBJ2-1; the match to TRBD2 covers 10 bases. V lost 10 bases, J lost 5 bases, and 17 bases stayed unmatched. The CDR3 is 17 amino acids. The germline V gene encodes CDR1 ENHRY and CDR2 SYGVKD. The CDR3 sequence is CATQSSGGIKKHNEQFF. The CDR3 DNA reads TGTGCCACCCAATCTAGCGGGGGAATCAAGAAACACAATGAGCAGTTCTTC.

The table lists this clonotype with many counts. The genes are TRBV15 and TRBJ1-6; D is perhaps TRBD1 (6 bases). CDR1 and CDR2 (germline): LNHNV, YYDKDF (reference sequence). This CDR3 has 16 amino acids. V lost 3 bases, J lost 10 bases, and 19 bases lay in between. For the CDR3, the DNA is TGTGCCACCAGCAGGGGTTCTGGAGGGGGGCACTCACCCCTCCACTTT. As protein: CATSRGSGGGHSPLHF.

This clonotype has at least ten counts. The CDR3 region is CASRPGGLASLNTEAFF. DNA for the CDR3: TGTGCCAGTAGACCTGGAGGGCTCGCTAGTCTGAACACTGAAGCTTTCTTT. The chain carries TRBV19 and TRBJ1-1, with unresolved D. The germline V gene has CDR1 LNHDA and CDR2 SQIVND (reference sequence). This CDR3 is built from 17 residues. V lost 6 bases to trimming and J lost 0 bases, with 20 bases between them. Together with reference TRBV19 and TRBJ1-1, the CDR3 gives the full variable domain: DGGITQSPKYLFRKEGQNVTLSCEQNLNHDAMYWYRQDPGQGLRLIYYSQIVNDFQKGDIAEGYSVSREKKESFPLTVTSAQKNPTAFYLCASRPGGLASLNTEAFFGQGTRLTVV.

The CDR3 here is CSAIKDTEAFF. The CDR3 nucleotides read TGCAGTGCTATTAAGGACACTGAAGCTTTCTTT. The chain combines TRBV20-1 with TRBJ1-1; no clear D. The CDR3 runs 11 residues. The germline gives CDR1 DFQATT, CDR2 SNEGSKA (reference sequence). The V end was cut by 4 bases, the J end by 3 bases, with 6 bases between.

This chain joins TRBV20-1 and TRBJ2-7; no firm D call. The CDR3 sequence is 12 residues long. V lost 3 bases and J 2 bases, leaving 8 bases between the germline ends. Germline CDR1 and CDR2: DFQATT and SNEGSKA (reference sequence). The CDR3 is CSASDTPYEQYF. In DNA form, the CDR3 reads TGCAGTGCTAGCGACACACCCTACGAGCAGTACTTC.

A remark on this clonotype: A much larger clone is a single base away; this may be a read error. J is TRBJ1-2 and V is TRBV4-2, with 12 bases that match TRBD1. The CDR3 covers 16 residues. Germline-derived CDR1 and CDR2 are LGHNA and YNFKEQ. CDR3 region: CASSPGQGATNYDYTF. The CDR3 DNA follows: TGTGCCAGCAGCCCGGGACAGGGGGCGACTAACTATGACTACACCTTC.

This clonotype was picked up many times. This chain links TRBV5-5 with TRBJ1-1; possibly TRBD1 for D (6 bases). Germline CDR1 SGHKS, CDR2 YYEKEE (reference sequence). The V end was cut by 3 bases, the J end by 6 bases, with 15 bases between. The CDR3 runs 14 residues. CDR3 coding DNA: TGTGCCAGCAGCTCACAGGGTATTCCGGCTGAAGCTTTCTTT. Translated: CASSSQGIPAEAFF.

This clonotype has at least ten counts. This chain joins TRBV5-1 and TRBJ1-1, with 11 bases aligning to TRBD1. Germline CDR1 reads SGHRS; CDR2 reads YFSETQ. The CDR3 loop spans 15 amino acids. V lost 4 bases, J lost 4 bases, and 6 bases stayed unmatched. As DNA, the CDR3 is TGCGCCAGCAGCCCCAGGACAGGGGGCGTCACTGAAGCTTTCTTT. Protein sequence: CASSPRTGGVTEAFF.

The chain recombines TRBV7-4 with TRBJ1-6, with unresolved D. Looked up from germline, CDR1 is SGHVT and CDR2 is SQSDAQ. CDR3 size: 18 residues. The V end was cut by 1 base, the J end by 4 bases, with 17 bases between. CDR3 sequence reads: CASSLGWSAAMYNSPLHF. The CDR3, as DNA: TGTGCCAGCAGCTTAGGGTGGTCAGCTGCGATGTATAATTCACCCCTCCACTTT. Supplemented by reference TRBV7-4 and TRBJ1-6, the full variable domain reads GAGVSQSPRYKVAKRGRDVALRCDSISGHVTLYWYRQTLGQGSEVLTYSQSDAQRDKSGRPSGRFSAERPERSVSTLKIQRTEQGDSAVYLCASSLGWSAAMYNSPLHFGNGTRLTVT.

This clonotype was counted ten times or more. The chain is built from TRBV6-2 or TRBV6-3 and TRBJ1-1, with TRBD1 identical over 11 bases. The trim removed 6 bases at V and 6 bases at J, leaving 3 bases unmatched. This CDR3 has 13 residues. Germline V CDR1 and CDR2: MNHEY, SVGEGT. CDR3 sequence reads: CASRRTGGPEAFF. CDR3 DNA: TGTGCCAGCAGGCGGACAGGGGGCCCTGAAGCTTTCTTT.

The sample holds many counts of this clonotype. The chain employs TRBV7-6 and TRBJ2-2, with TRBD1 identical over 10 bases. The V gene's germline CDR1 is SGHVS and CDR2 FNYEAQ. V lost 4 bases and J lost 4; bases outside the gene matches: 6. The CDR3 is 16 residues long. In DNA, the CDR3 is TGTGCCAGCAGCTCACGGACAGGGGGAGTCACCGGGGAGCTGTTTTTT. Translation: CASSSRTGGVTGELFF.

The table lists this clonotype with many counts. This rearrangement joins TRBV9 to TRBJ1-2; D not certain. Trimming stripped 0 bases from V and 14 bases from J, with 11 bases between. The CDR3 consists of 11 residues. From germline, CDR1 is SGDLS and CDR2 YYNGEE. CDR3 coding DNA: TGTGCCAGCAGCGTAGAAGGGCGGAGGACCTTC. It yields the protein CASSVEGRRTF.